The clone carrying this T cell receptor beta chain was detected only once. The CDR3 runs 16 residues. CDR1 is MNHEY, CDR2 SMNVEV, per germline (reference sequence). V lost 2 bases, J lost 5 bases, and 8 bases stayed unmatched. These data originate in a study of technical replicates of blood from a handful of donors. Sequencing was performed with immunoSEQ multiplex PCR; in TCRdb, only in-frame clones are kept and a portion is missing. The table records more than 55,000 clones, roughly nine tenths of them present only once. The receptor was isolated from a human donor in good health. The rearrangement joins TRBV27 to TRBJ2-1, with 8 positions matching TRBD2. Sequenced sample: T cells isolated from PBMCs. CDR3 in DNA: TGTGCCAGCAGTTTAGCGGCGGGAGGTGGGGACAATGAGCAGTTCTTC. Its protein is CASSLAAGGGDNEQFF.